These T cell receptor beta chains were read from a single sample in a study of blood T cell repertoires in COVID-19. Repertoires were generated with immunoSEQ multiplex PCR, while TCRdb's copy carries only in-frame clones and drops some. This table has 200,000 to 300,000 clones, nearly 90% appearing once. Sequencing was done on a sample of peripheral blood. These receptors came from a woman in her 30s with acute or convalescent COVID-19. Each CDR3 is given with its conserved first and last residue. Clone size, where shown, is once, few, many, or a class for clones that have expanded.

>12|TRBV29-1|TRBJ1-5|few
CSAGTGNQPQHF
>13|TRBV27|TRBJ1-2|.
CASSFRQGYGYTF
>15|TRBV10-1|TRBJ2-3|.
CASQGLAGGQDTQYF
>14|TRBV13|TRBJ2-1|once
CASSLTRMGNEQFF
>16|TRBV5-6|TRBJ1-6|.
CASSLGPRADNSPLHF
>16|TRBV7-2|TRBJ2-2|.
CASSLAGPGAAGELFF
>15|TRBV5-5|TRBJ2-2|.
CASSLGLPNTGELFF
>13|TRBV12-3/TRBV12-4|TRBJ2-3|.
CASSDRGGDTQYF
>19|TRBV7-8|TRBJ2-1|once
CASSSGQGADFRSYNEQFF
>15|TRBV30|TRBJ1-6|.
CAWTGVFVYNSPLHF
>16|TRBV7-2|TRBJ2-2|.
CASSARGASFSGELFF
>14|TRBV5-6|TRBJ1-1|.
CASSPKGRGTEAFF
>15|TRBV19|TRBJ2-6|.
CASSGTSSGANVLTF
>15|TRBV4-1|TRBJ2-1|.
CASSQVTLATNEQFF
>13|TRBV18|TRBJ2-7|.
CASSRTGTYEQYF
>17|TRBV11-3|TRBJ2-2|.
CASSPRGLAGYTGELFF
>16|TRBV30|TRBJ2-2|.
CAWSPLAGLTTGELFF
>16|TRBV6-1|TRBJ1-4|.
CASSERDRARGEKLFF